This entry lists 6 T cell receptor beta chains sequenced from one sample in a study of blood T cell repertoires in COVID-19 (dated by TCRdb to the early 2020s). Libraries were prepared through the immunoSEQ multiplex PCR assay. Entries here come from immuneACCESS through TCRdb and include only in-frame sequences with V and J called. Some clones fail to appear in such tables; in the studies checked, an unresolved V gene covers under half of the shortfall, and the cause of the remainder is unknown. This sample has roughly 410,000 clones in its table, and over 75% of those were observed once. Together, the top ten hold 2.3% of the sample. The source material was peripheral blood. Receptor source: a woman aged 60-75 years with COVID-19, enrolled during active disease.

The chain is built from TRBV6-5 and TRBJ1-3; D gene uncertain. The CDR3 is 15 amino acids. V lost 4 bases, J lost 2 bases, and 12 bases lay in between. CDR1 and CDR2 from the germline V gene are MNHEY and SVGAGI. The CDR3, as DNA: TGTGCCAGCAGTTCGGTCAGGTACACTGGAAACACCATATATTTT. This codes for CASSSVRYTGNTIYF.

The chain employs TRBV5-1 and TRBJ2-5; 11 bases match TRBD1. The trim removed 0 bases at V and 0 bases at J, leaving 1 base unmatched. The CDR3 is 16 amino acids. Germline CDR1 and CDR2: SGHRS and YFSETQ. The CDR3 protein is CASSLGTGGYQETQYF. For the CDR3, the DNA is TGCGCCAGCAGCTTGGGGACAGGGGGCTACCAAGAGACCCAGTACTTC.

This chain links TRBV5-1 with TRBJ2-1; 7 bases align to TRBD1. The CDR3 contains 16 residues. Losses at the gene ends were 3 bases for V and 0 bases for J; bases not matched to a gene: 6. Germline assignment: CDR1 SGHRS and CDR2 YFSETQ. The CDR3 sequence is CASSSKTGSSYNEQFF. The DNA for the CDR3 is TGCGCCAGCAGCTCGAAGACAGGGAGCTCCTACAATGAGCAGTTCTTC.

This chain uses TRBV19 with TRBJ2-5; possibly TRBD1 for D (6 bases). This CDR3 has 13 amino acids. Between the trimmed V and J ends, which lost 7 bases and 2 bases, there was a span of 11 bases. Germline CDR1 reads LNHDA; CDR2 reads SQIVND (reference sequence). The CDR3 DNA is TGTGCCAGTACAACGACAGGACAAGAGACCCAGTACTTC. Translation gives CASTTTGQETQYF.

The rearrangement uses TRBV5-6 and TRBJ1-1; D is uncertain. Trimming took off 4 bases at V and 8 bases at J, with 15 bases between the two ends. Germline V gene sequence: CDR1 SGHDT, CDR2 YYEEEE. This CDR3 is 13 amino acids long. CDR3 sequence reads: CASSPGLLEEAFF. The CDR3 nucleotides are TGTGCCAGCAGCCCTGGTCTCTTGGAGGAAGCTTTCTTT.

Only a few counts were recorded for this clone. The chain uses TRBV28 and TRBJ2-7, with 10 bases that match TRBD2. CDR3 length equals 16 residues. The germline gives CDR1 MDHEN, CDR2 SYDVKM. V shed 5 bases and J 0 bases; nucleotides not matched to a gene: 7. The DNA of the CDR3 is TGTGCCAGCAGTCCGTCTAGCGGGAGCAGCTCCTACGAGCAGTACTTC. The encoded protein is CASSPSSGSSSYEQYF.